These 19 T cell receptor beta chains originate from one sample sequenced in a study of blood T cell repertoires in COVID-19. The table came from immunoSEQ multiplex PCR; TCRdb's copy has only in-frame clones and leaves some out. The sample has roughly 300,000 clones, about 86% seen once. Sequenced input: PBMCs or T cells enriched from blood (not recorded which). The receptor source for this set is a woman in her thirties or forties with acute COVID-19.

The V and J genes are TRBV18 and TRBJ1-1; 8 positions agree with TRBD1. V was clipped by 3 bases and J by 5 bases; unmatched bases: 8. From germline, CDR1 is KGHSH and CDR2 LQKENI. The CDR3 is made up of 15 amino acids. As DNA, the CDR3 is TGTGCCAGCTCACCTGCCTGGACAGGGAGGACTGAAGCTTTCTTT. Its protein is CASSPAWTGRTEAFF.

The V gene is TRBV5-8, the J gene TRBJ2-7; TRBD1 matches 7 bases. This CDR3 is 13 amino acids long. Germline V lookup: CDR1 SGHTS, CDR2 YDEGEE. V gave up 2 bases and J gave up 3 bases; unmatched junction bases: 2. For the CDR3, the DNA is TGTGCCAGCAGCTTTGACAGGGACTACGAGCAGTACTTC. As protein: CASSFDRDYEQYF. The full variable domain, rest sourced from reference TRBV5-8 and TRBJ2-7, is EAGVTQSPTHLIKTRGQQATLRCSPISGHTSVYWYQQALGLGLQFLLWYDEGEERNRGNFPPRFSGRQFPNYSSELNVNALELEDSALYLCASSFDRDYEQYFGPGTRLTVT.

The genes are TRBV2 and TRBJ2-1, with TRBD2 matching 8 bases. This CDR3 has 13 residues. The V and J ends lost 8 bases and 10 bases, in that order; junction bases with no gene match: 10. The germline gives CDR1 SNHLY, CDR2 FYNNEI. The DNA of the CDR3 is TGTGCCAGCGGTACAGCGGGAGTCAACGAGCAGTTCTTC. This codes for CASGTAGVNEQFF. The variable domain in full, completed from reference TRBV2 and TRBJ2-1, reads EPEVTQTPSHQVTQMGQEVILRCVPISNHLYFYWYRQILGQKVEFLVSFYNNEISEKSEIFDDQFSVERPDGSNFTLKIRSTKLEDSAMYFCASGTAGVNEQFFGPGTRLTVL.

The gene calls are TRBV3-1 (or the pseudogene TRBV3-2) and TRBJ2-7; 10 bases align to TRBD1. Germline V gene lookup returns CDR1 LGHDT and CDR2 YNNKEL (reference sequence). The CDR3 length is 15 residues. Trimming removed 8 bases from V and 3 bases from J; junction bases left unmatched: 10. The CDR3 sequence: CASALGQGLFYEQYF. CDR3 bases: TGTGCCAGCGCCCTGGGACAGGGGCTTTTCTACGAGCAGTACTTC.

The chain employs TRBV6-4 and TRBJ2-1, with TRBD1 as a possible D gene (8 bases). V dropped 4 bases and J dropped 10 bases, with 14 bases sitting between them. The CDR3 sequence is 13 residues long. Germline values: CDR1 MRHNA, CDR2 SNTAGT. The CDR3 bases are TGTGCCAGCAGTGTTACAGGGGGGGGCGAGCAGTTCTTC. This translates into CASSVTGGGEQFF.

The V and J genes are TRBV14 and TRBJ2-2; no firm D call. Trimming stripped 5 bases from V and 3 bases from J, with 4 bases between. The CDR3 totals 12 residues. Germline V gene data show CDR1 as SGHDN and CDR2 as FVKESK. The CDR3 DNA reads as TGTGCCAGCAGCTTCGACACCGGGGAGCTGTTTTTT. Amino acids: CASSFDTGELFF.

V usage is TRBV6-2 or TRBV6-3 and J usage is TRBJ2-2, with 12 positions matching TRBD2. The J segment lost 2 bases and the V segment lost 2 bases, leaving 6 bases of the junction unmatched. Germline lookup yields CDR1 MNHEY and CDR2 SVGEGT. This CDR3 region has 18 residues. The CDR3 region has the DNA TGTGCCAGCAGTTACATACTAGCGGGGGGAACAAACACCGGGGAGCTGTTTTTT. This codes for CASSYILAGGTNTGELFF.

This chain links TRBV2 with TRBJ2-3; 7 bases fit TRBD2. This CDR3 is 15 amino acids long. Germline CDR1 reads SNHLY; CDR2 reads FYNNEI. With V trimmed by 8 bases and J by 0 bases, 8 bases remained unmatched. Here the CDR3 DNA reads TGTGCCAGCTCCCTAAGCGGGGTGAGCACAGATACGCAGTATTTT. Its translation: CASSLSGVSTDTQYF.

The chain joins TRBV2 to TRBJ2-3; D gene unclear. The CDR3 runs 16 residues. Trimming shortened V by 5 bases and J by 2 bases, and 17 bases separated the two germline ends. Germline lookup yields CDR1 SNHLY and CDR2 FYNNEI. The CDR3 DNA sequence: TGTGCCAGCAGTTTTGACCCCAGTAGCACCACAGATACGCAGTATTTT. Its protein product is CASSFDPSSTTDTQYF.

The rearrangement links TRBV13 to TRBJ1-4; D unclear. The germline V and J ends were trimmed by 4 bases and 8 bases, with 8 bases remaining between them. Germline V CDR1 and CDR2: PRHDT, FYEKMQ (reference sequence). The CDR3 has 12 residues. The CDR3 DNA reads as TGTGCCAGCAGCTCGGGTTTGGAAAAACTGTTTTTT. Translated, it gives CASSSGLEKLFF. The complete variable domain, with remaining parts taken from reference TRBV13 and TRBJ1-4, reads AAGVIQSPRHLIKEKRETATLKCYPIPRHDTVYWYQQGPGQDPQFLISFYEKMQSDKGSIPDRFSAQQFSDYHSELNMSSLELGDSALYFCASSSGLEKLFFGSGTQLSVL.

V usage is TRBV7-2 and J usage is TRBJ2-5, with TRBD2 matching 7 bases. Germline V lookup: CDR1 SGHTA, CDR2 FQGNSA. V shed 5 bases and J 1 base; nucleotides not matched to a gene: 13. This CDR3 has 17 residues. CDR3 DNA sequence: TGTGCCAGCAGCAAACGACTTAAGCCGGGGGGCCAAGAGACCCAGTACTTC. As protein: CASSKRLKPGGQETQYF.

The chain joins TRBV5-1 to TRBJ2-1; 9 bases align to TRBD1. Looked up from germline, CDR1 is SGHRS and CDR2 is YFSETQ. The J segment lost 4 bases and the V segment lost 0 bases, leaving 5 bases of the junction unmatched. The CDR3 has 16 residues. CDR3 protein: CASSLAGTGRYNEQFF. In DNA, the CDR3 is TGCGCCAGCAGCTTGGCAGGGACAGGGCGATACAATGAGCAGTTCTTC.

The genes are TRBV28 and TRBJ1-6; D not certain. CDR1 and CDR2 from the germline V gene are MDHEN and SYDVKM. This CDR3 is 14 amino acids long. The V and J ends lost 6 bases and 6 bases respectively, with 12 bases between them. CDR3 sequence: CASSPRVLNSPLHF. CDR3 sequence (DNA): TGTGCCAGCAGCCCCCGGGTCCTTAATTCACCCCTCCACTTT. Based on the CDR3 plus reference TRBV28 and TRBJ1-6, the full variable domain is DVKVTQSSRYLVKRTGEKVFLECVQDMDHENMFWYRQDPGLGLRLIYFSYDVKMKEKGDIPEGYSVSREKKERFSLILESASTNQTSMYLCASSPRVLNSPLHFGNGTRLTVT.

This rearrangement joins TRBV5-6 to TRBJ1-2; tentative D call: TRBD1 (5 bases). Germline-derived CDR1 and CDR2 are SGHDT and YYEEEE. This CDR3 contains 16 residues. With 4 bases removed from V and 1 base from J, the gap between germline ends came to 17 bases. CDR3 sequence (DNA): TGTGCCAGCAGCCCCCTTGGGGCAGAACTTAACTATGGCTACACCTTC. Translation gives CASSPLGAELNYGYTF.

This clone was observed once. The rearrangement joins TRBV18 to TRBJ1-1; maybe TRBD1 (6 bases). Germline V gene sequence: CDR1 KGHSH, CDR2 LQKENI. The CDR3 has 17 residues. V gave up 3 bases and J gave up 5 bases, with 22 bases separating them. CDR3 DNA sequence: TGTGCCAGCTCACCTAAGGGGGAGGCATCGGGAGGAACTGAAGCTTTCTTT. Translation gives CASSPKGEASGGTEAFF.

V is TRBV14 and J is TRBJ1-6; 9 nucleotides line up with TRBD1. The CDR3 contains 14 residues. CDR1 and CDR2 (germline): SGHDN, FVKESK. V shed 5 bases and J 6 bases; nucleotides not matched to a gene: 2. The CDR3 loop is CASSWGQGNSPLHF. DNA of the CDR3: TGTGCCAGCAGCTGGGGACAGGGTAATTCACCCCTCCACTTT.

CDR3 DNA: TGTGCCAGTAATCCTACTGACTCTGGAAACACCATATATTTT. It yields the protein CASNPTDSGNTIYF. The rearrangement joins TRBV19 to TRBJ1-3; D remains ambiguous. Germline CDR1 LNHDA, CDR2 SQIVND (reference sequence). The V gene lost 7 bases and the J gene lost 0 bases, with 10 bases spanning the gap. The CDR3 length is 14 residues.

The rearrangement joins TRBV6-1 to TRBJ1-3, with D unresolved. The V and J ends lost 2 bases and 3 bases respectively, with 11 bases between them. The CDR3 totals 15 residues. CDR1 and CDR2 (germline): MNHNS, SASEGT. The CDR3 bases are TGTGCCAGCAGTGAACGGATGAACTATGGAAACACCATATATTTT. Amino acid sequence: CASSERMNYGNTIYF.

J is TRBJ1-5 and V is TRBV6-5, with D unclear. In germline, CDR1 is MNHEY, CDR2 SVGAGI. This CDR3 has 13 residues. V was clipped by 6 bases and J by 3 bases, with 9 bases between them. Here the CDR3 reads CASSYGPNQPQHF. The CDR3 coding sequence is TGTGCCAGCAGCTACGGGCCCAATCAGCCCCAGCATTTT.